The 30 T cell receptor beta chains reported below all come from one sample, sequenced in a study of early T cells in non-severe SARS-CoV-2 infection. TCRdb itself ran the 5' RACE reads through MiXCR, one entry per CDR3 protein. The sample consists of some 34,000 distinct CDR3 sequences, around 7% of them appearing once. Here the sequenced sample was whole blood, taken at baseline. The receptors were sampled from an adult who was a healthcare worker with PCR-confirmed SARS-CoV-2 infection or an uninfected control (not recorded which).

This clonotype was found many times. In DNA form, the CDR3 reads TGTGCCAGCAGCCCGAAGGACAGTATGAACACTGAAGCTTTCTTT. Translation: CASSPKDSMNTEAFF. The genes are TRBV5-6 and TRBJ1-1; possibly TRBD1 for D (6 bases). The V end lost 4 bases, the J end lost 0 bases, and 13 bases lay between the germline ends. The germline V gene has CDR1 SGHDT and CDR2 YYEEEE. CDR3 length: 15 residues.

A few counts support this clonotype. The rearrangement joins TRBV6-2 or TRBV6-3 to TRBJ2-3; no reliable D call. Trimming took 5 bases from V and 3 from J, leaving 3 bases between them. Germline CDR1 is MNHEY and CDR2 is SVGEGT. The CDR3 sequence is 11 residues long. Here the CDR3 reads CASSVTDTQYF. The CDR3 DNA follows: TGTGCCAGCAGTGTTACAGATACGCAGTATTTT.

In its sample, this clonotype was seen a few times. The chain combines TRBV24-1 with TRBJ2-5; D gene unclear. V dropped 0 bases and J dropped 4 bases, with 14 bases sitting between them. CDR3 size: 16 residues. Per the germline V gene, CDR1 is KGHDR and CDR2 is SFDVKD. The CDR3 loop reads CATSDLQPRGRETQYF. The CDR3 DNA reads as TGTGCCACCAGTGATTTGCAGCCCCGCGGAAGAGAGACCCAGTACTTC.

This clonotype came up many times. The gene calls are TRBV2 and TRBJ2-7; 10 positions match TRBD2. The germline gives CDR1 SNHLY, CDR2 FYNNEI. The CDR3 length is 15 residues. V trimming: 3 bases; J trimming: 3 bases; junction bases outside the gene matches: 5. CDR3 sequence: CASSDLLAGDYEQYF. The CDR3 nucleotides read TGTGCCAGCAGTGATTTGCTAGCGGGAGACTACGAGCAGTACTTC.

This clonotype was seen only a few times. J is TRBJ2-3 and V is TRBV27; maybe TRBD1 (6 bases). This CDR3 contains 14 residues. Trimming took 5 bases from V and 4 from J, leaving 13 bases between them. In germline, CDR1 is MNHEY, CDR2 SMNVEV (reference sequence). CDR3 coding DNA: TGTGCCAGCAGTCCCGACAGGAGCGCAGATACGCAGTATTTT. It yields the protein CASSPDRSADTQYF.

The rearrangement joins TRBV11-2 to TRBJ1-4, with 9 bases aligning to TRBD1. V lost 4 bases and J lost 3; bases outside the gene matches: 3. The CDR3 is 15 residues long. Per the germline V gene, CDR1 is SGHAT and CDR2 is FQNNGV. The CDR3 DNA reads as TGTGCCAGCAGCTCACAGGGGGCCCCTAATGAAAAACTGTTTTTT. Translating gives CASSSQGAPNEKLFF.

This clonotype was detected ten times or more. The rearrangement uses TRBV20-1 and TRBJ1-5, with D unclear. The CDR3 has 15 amino acids. Trimming took off 5 bases at V and 0 bases at J, with 14 bases between the two ends. Germline values: CDR1 DFQATT, CDR2 SNEGSKA (reference sequence). In nucleotides, the CDR3 is TGCAGTGCTGATTCTTTAGGCAATAGCAATCAGCCCCAGCATTTT. The encoded protein is CSADSLGNSNQPQHF.

There are many counts of this clonotype. The chain joins TRBV7-2 to TRBJ2-1; D is uncertain. Germline V gene data show CDR1 as SGHTA and CDR2 as FQGNSA. Trimming left V 2 bases short and J 10 bases short, with 15 bases between. The CDR3 spans 14 residues. CDR3 region: CASSLRFTAPEQFF. CDR3 bases: TGTGCCAGCAGCTTAAGGTTTACAGCCCCAGAGCAGTTCTTC.

This clonotype was counted between two and nine times. The chain joins TRBV7-9 to TRBJ2-7; possible D gene TRBD1, 5 bases. V was clipped by 0 bases and J by 2 bases, with 14 bases between them. The length of the CDR3 is 16 residues. Germline assignment: CDR1 SEHNR and CDR2 FQNEAQ (reference sequence). The CDR3 loop is CASSLASPRAAYEQYF. The CDR3 DNA reads TGTGCCAGCAGCTTAGCGTCCCCCAGGGCTGCCTACGAGCAGTACTTC.

There are a few counts of this clonotype. V usage is TRBV4-3 and J usage is TRBJ2-1, with 7 nucleotides matching TRBD2. Germline loops: CDR1 LGHNA, CDR2 YSLEER. The length of the CDR3 is 16 residues. V trimming: 2 bases; J trimming: 7 bases; junction bases outside the gene matches: 11. The CDR3 loop reads CASSQYPAGAGNEQFF. The CDR3 coding sequence is TGCGCCAGCAGCCAATACCCGGCGGGAGCGGGGAATGAGCAGTTCTTC.

This clonotype was observed a few times. The rearrangement joins TRBV29-1 to TRBJ2-7; either TRBD1 or TRBD2 may fit D (5 bases each). The CDR3 consists of 12 residues. Germline V gives CDR1 SQVTM, CDR2 ANQGSEA. The germline V and J ends were trimmed by 4 bases and 4 bases, with 11 bases remaining between them. The DNA for the CDR3 is TGCAGCGTTGGGTGGGGGATGTACGAGCAGTACTTC. This translates into CSVGWGMYEQYF.

The V and J genes are TRBV9 and TRBJ2-1, with 8 positions matching TRBD1. The germline gives CDR1 SGDLS, CDR2 YYNGEE. V gave up 3 bases and J gave up 8 bases; unmatched junction bases: 7. This CDR3 comprises 14 residues. This CDR3 reads CASSETVQGDEQFF. CDR3 coding DNA: TGTGCCAGCAGCGAAACAGTACAGGGGGATGAGCAGTTCTTC.

This clonotype was detected ten times or more. The V and J genes are TRBV12-3 or TRBV12-4 and TRBJ2-5; 13 bases map to TRBD2. V gave up 8 bases and J gave up 6 bases; unmatched junction bases: 15. This CDR3 has 17 residues. This CDR3 reads CASERAPLAGGPKTQYF. DNA of the CDR3: TGTGCCAGCGAAAGGGCTCCACTAGCGGGAGGGCCGAAGACCCAGTACTTC.

At least ten counts were recorded for this clonotype. The V gene is TRBV29-1, the J gene TRBJ2-1; 7 nucleotides match TRBD2. V was pared by 4 bases and J by 9 bases, with 6 bases of the junction left unmatched. CDR1 is SQVTM, CDR2 ANQGSEA, per germline. This CDR3 is 12 amino acids long. The CDR3 DNA is TGCAGCGTTGCGGGAGGCTCCGGTGAGCAGTTCTTC. This sequence encodes CSVAGGSGEQFF.

This clonotype appeared many times. The rearrangement links TRBV9 to TRBJ2-3, with D unclear. The CDR3 extends over 13 amino acids. V was shortened by 3 bases and J by 2 bases, with 7 bases between the two germline ends. Germline V gene data show CDR1 as SGDLS and CDR2 as YYNGEE. The CDR3 DNA reads as TGTGCCAGCAGCGAACCTCCCACAGATACGCAGTATTTT. Residues: CASSEPPTDTQYF.

This clonotype has more than one count but fewer than ten. This rearrangement joins TRBV20-1 to TRBJ1-1; D is unclear. This CDR3 has 14 residues. CDR1 and CDR2 (germline): DFQATT, SNEGSKA (reference sequence). Trimming removed 5 bases at V and 3 bases at J, with 16 bases between. The CDR3 DNA is TGCAGTGCTCCCCCTCAAGGATGGGACACTGAAGCTTTCTTT. It encodes CSAPPQGWDTEAFF.

In this sample, this clonotype turned up many times. The chain joins TRBV5-1 to TRBJ1-2, with D tentatively TRBD1 (5 bases). The germline gives CDR1 SGHRS, CDR2 YFSETQ. Trimming shortened V by 0 bases and J by 2 bases, and 8 bases separated the two germline ends. The CDR3 is 14 residues long. CDR3 bases: TGCGCCAGCAGCTTGGATCAGGGCAACTATGGCTACACCTTC. The encoded protein is CASSLDQGNYGYTF.

This sequence joins TRBV2 and TRBJ1-1; maybe TRBD1 (5 bases). The CDR3 consists of 14 residues. Trimming pared 6 bases from V and 5 bases from J, leaving 16 bases between. Germline CDR1 is SNHLY and CDR2 is FYNNEI. Here the CDR3 reads CASRGEVPWTEAFF. The CDR3 DNA follows: TGTGCCAGCAGGGGGGAGGTTCCCTGGACTGAAGCTTTCTTT.

This CDR3 is CASSRSGTDYGSAKNIQYF. In nucleotides, the CDR3 is TGTGCCAGCAGTCGCTCCGGGACAGACTACGGGAGCGCCAAAAACATTCAGTACTTC. The V call is TRBV7-8, the J call TRBJ2-4; a possible D gene is TRBD1 (7 bases). Trimming left V 6 bases short and J 1 base short, with 25 bases between. CDR3 length equals 19 residues. Per germline, CDR1 SGHVS and CDR2 FQNEAQ.

The sample holds many counts of this clonotype. This sequence joins TRBV3-1 and TRBJ2-3; 11 bases fit TRBD2. Germline-derived CDR1 and CDR2 are LGHDT and YNNKEL (reference sequence). There are 15 residues in the CDR3. The V gene end was trimmed by 3 bases and the J gene end by 1 base; junction bases not matched to a gene: 0. The CDR3 is CASSQGLAGTDTQYF. CDR3 bases: TGTGCCAGCAGCCAGGGACTAGCGGGCACAGATACGCAGTATTTT.

The table lists this clonotype with many counts. The V gene is TRBV6-5, the J gene TRBJ2-5, with TRBD2 identical over 8 bases. Germline trimming cut 5 bases from V and 5 bases from J; bases unmatched to any gene: 7. The CDR3 covers 14 residues. The germline CDR1 and CDR2 sequences are MNHEY and SVGAGI. Here the CDR3 reads CASSGLASGETQYF. Written as DNA, the CDR3 is TGTGCCAGCAGTGGGCTAGCTAGCGGGGAGACCCAGTACTTC.

To note about this clonotype: Germline and junction disagree at one end, which may indicate a read error. V is TRBV6-6 and J is TRBJ1-3; D possibly corresponds to TRBD1 (5 bases). The germline V gene has CDR1 MNHNY and CDR2 SVGAGI (reference sequence). This CDR3 region has 15 residues. CDR3 coding DNA: TGTGCCAGCAGCCGCGGGGCGTCCTCTGAAAACACCATATATTTT. It translates to CASSRGASSENTIYF.

This clonotype was picked up many times. This chain uses TRBV6-1 with TRBJ2-1, with TRBD2 matching over 11 bases. Losses at the gene ends were 6 bases for V and 7 bases for J; bases not matched to a gene: 5. The CDR3 is made up of 14 amino acids. From germline, CDR1 is MNHNS and CDR2 SASEGT. The DNA of the CDR3 is TGTGCCAGCAGAACTAGCGGGAGTAGTAATGAGCAGTTCTTC. Translation gives CASRTSGSSNEQFF.

The chain joins TRBV6-4 to TRBJ2-1; 9 bases align to TRBD2. Per the germline V gene, CDR1 is MRHNA and CDR2 is SNTAGT. The V and J ends lost 2 bases and 4 bases, in that order; junction bases with no gene match: 0. This CDR3 region has 14 residues. The CDR3 spells CASSDAGGYNEQFF. CDR3 in DNA: TGTGCCAGCAGTGACGCGGGAGGGTACAATGAGCAGTTCTTC.

This clonotype came up a few times. This chain connects TRBV28 to TRBJ1-6; D perhaps matches TRBD1 (5 bases). Germline CDR1 MDHEN, CDR2 SYDVKM. Deletions cut 5 bases from V and 7 bases from J, with 15 bases between. The CDR3 consists of 15 residues. The CDR3 DNA reads as TGTGCCAGCAGTCCTAGGGACTTGGTAAATTCACCCCTCCACTTT. Translating gives CASSPRDLVNSPLHF.

This sequence joins TRBV6-2 or TRBV6-3 and TRBJ1-5; tentative D call: TRBD1 (6 bases). The CDR3 runs to 16 residues. V was cut by 2 bases and J by 0 bases, with 11 bases left in between. Germline lookup yields CDR1 MNHEY and CDR2 SVGEGT. CDR3 residues: CASSYGAGDSNQPQHF. The CDR3 DNA reads as TGTGCCAGCAGTTACGGGGCAGGGGATAGCAATCAGCCCCAGCATTTT.

The chain uses TRBV18 and TRBJ2-3; 7 bases are a match to TRBD2. Unmatched junction bases numbered 5, after V lost 0 bases and J lost 5 bases. The germline CDR1 and CDR2 sequences are KGHSH and LQKENI. This CDR3 comprises 15 residues. The CDR3 region is CASSPPKLARDTQYF. CDR3 DNA: TGTGCCAGCTCACCACCGAAACTAGCGAGAGATACGCAGTATTTT.

This clonotype was counted ten times or more. The rearrangement joins TRBV4-2 to TRBJ1-5; D remains ambiguous. CDR3 size: 13 residues. Per the germline V gene, CDR1 is LGHNA and CDR2 is YNFKEQ. Deletions cut 1 base from V and 6 bases from J, with 7 bases between. CDR3 protein: CASSQVAGQPQHF. The CDR3 DNA sequence: TGTGCCAGCAGCCAAGTAGCGGGTCAGCCCCAGCATTTT.

This clonotype was seen ten or more times. The gene calls are TRBV28 and TRBJ2-1; tentatively, D is TRBD1 or TRBD2 (5 bases each). This CDR3 is 18 amino acids long. Trimming shortened V by 5 bases and J by 0 bases, and 20 bases separated the two germline ends. Germline lookup yields CDR1 MDHEN and CDR2 SYDVKM. CDR3 amino acids: CASSHPSQGTSSYNEQFF. The CDR3 coding sequence is TGTGCCAGCAGTCACCCCTCCCAAGGGACCTCCTCCTACAATGAGCAGTTCTTC.

This clonotype was seen at least ten times. V usage is TRBV6-4 and J usage is TRBJ2-3; the D gene could be TRBD1 or TRBD2 (5 bases each). This CDR3 spans 15 amino acids. CDR1 MRHNA and CDR2 SNTAGT come from the germline V gene. V lost 2 bases and J 2 bases, leaving 11 bases between the germline ends. The CDR3, as DNA: TGTGCCAGCAGTGACGAGGGACGGGCCACAGATACGCAGTATTTT. Its protein product is CASSDEGRATDTQYF.